The 11 T cell receptor beta chains presented below share a single source sample, sequenced in a study of blood T cells in healthy people across ages. The authors ran a second PCR of roughly 6 to 12 cycles using a sample-barcoded 5' primer and a J-beta primer mix. TCRdb itself ran the 5' RACE reads through MiXCR, one entry per CDR3 protein. The sample lists some 1,800,000 distinct CDR3 sequences, about two fifths occurring once. Sequencing was carried out using blood. These receptors were taken from a human donor in good health.

This clonotype appeared many times. V gene TRBV9 combines with J gene TRBJ2-1; TRBD1 matches at 7 bases. CDR1 and CDR2 from the germline V gene are SGDLS and YYNGEE. V lost 4 bases and J lost 2; bases outside the gene matches: 3. The CDR3 has 14 amino acids. CDR3 sequence: CASSIQGAYNEQFF. CDR3 bases: TGTGCCAGCAGCATCCAGGGGGCCTACAATGAGCAGTTCTTC. Based on the CDR3 plus reference TRBV9 and TRBJ2-1, the full variable domain is DSGVTQTPKHLITATGQRVTLRCSPRSGDLSVYWYQQSLDQGLQFLIQYYNGEERAKGNILERFSAQQFPDLHSELNLSSLELGDSALYFCASSIQGAYNEQFFGPGTRLTVL.

This clonotype was seen a handful of times. This rearrangement joins TRBV29-1 to TRBJ2-5; maybe TRBD1 (5 bases). The CDR3 runs to 13 residues. V gave up 6 bases and J gave up 4 bases, with 15 bases separating them. From germline, CDR1 is SQVTM and CDR2 ANQGSEA. Here the CDR3 reads CSVAPQGIETQYF. The DNA for the CDR3 is TGCAGCGTGGCGCCCCAGGGTATAGAGACCCAGTACTTC.

In this sample, this clonotype turned up once. The chain links TRBV12-3 or TRBV12-4 to TRBJ1-2; TRBD1 matches at 7 bases. This CDR3 comprises 15 residues. The junction had 8 bases not matched to a gene; V was cut back by 4 bases and J by 3 bases. The CDR3 region has the DNA TGTGCCAGCAGTTGGGGACACGGGACAGACTATGGCTACACCTTC. This codes for CASSWGHGTDYGYTF.

This clonotype was picked up a small number of times. The rearrangement joins TRBV12-3 or TRBV12-4 to TRBJ2-1; 7 positions agree with TRBD2. CDR3 length equals 17 residues. J lost 2 bases, V lost 4 bases, and 11 bases had no gene match. The chain's CDR3 is CASSSPSRGSPYNEQFF. The CDR3 coding sequence is TGTGCCAGCAGTTCCCCCTCGCGGGGGTCACCCTACAATGAGCAGTTCTTC.

The CDR3 spells CASRINRASYGYTF. Here the CDR3 DNA reads TGTGCCAGCAGGATCAACAGGGCCAGCTATGGCTACACCTTC. The chain has TRBV27 and TRBJ1-2; D is possibly TRBD1 (6 bases). V shed 6 bases and J shed 4 bases, with 15 bases lying between them. The CDR3 covers 14 residues. CDR1 and CDR2 (germline): MNHEY, SMNVEV (reference sequence).

A remark on this clonotype: The junction departs from germline at one end; a sequencing error may be responsible. The chain joins TRBV27 to TRBJ1-2, with D unresolved. Germline values: CDR1 MNHEY, CDR2 SMNVEV (reference sequence). This CDR3 region has 11 residues. The CDR3 DNA sequence: TGTGCCAGCAGGGCAGTCTATGGCCACACCTTC. Amino acids: CASRAVYGHTF.

The rearrangement uses TRBV6-6 and TRBJ1-4; the D gene is possibly TRBD1 (5 bases). Trimming stripped 8 bases from V and 8 bases from J, with 18 bases between. Germline V gene data show CDR1 as MNHNY and CDR2 as SVGAGI (reference sequence). This CDR3 has 14 residues. The CDR3 is CASFAAQGSEKLFF. The CDR3 nucleotides read TGTGCCAGCTTTGCAGCCCAGGGAAGCGAAAAACTGTTTTTT.

The rearrangement joins TRBV27 to TRBJ2-1; D not resolved. CDR3 length: 13 amino acids. Germline CDR1 reads MNHEY; CDR2 reads SMNVEV (reference sequence). V was pared by 4 bases and J by 5 bases, with 9 bases between. The CDR3 region is CASSSWSDNEQFF. DNA of the CDR3: TGTGCCAGCAGTTCGTGGTCGGACAATGAGCAGTTCTTC.

There are a few counts of this clonotype. The rearrangement links TRBV7-2 to TRBJ2-3, with D perhaps TRBD2 (6 bases). V lost 2 bases and J lost 0, with 12 bases in between. This CDR3 has 16 amino acids. Looked up from germline, CDR1 is SGHTA and CDR2 is FQGNSA. The CDR3 region is CASSLQSSVSTDTQYF. Written as DNA, the CDR3 is TGTGCCAGCAGCTTACAGTCTAGCGTAAGCACAGATACGCAGTATTTT.

This clonotype is a singleton in its sample. This chain connects TRBV29-1 to TRBJ2-1, with 14 bases fitting TRBD2. From germline, CDR1 is SQVTM and CDR2 ANQGSEA. This CDR3 comprises 15 residues. J lost 8 bases, V lost 6 bases, and 9 bases had no gene match. CDR3 DNA sequence: TGCAGCGTAGCTTCGACTAGCGGGGGGGCTGATGAGCAGTTCTTC. This translates into CSVASTSGGADEQFF.

The chain joins TRBV6-2 or TRBV6-3 to TRBJ2-1, with TRBD1 as a possible D gene (5 bases). Trimming left V 10 bases short and J 6 bases short, with 19 bases between. CDR3 length: 14 amino acids. Germline CDR1 MNHEY, CDR2 SVGEGT. The CDR3 DNA follows: TGTGCCATCGTCTCACGGGCAGGGCCCAATGAGCAGTTCTTC. Its protein is CAIVSRAGPNEQFF.